This T cell receptor beta chain originates from a study of cytomegalovirus exposure and HLA in healthy donors. Whole-study results and caveats: Investigators reported more than 150 TCR beta chains as tied to cytomegalovirus. TRBV6-2, TRBV6-3 and some other V segments were excluded as indistinguishable.

Healthy bone marrow donors formed the donor group. J was trimmed by 4 bases and V by 8 bases; bases with no gene match: 9. Looked up from germline, CDR1 is SGHAT and CDR2 is FQNNGV. The length of the CDR3 is 15 residues. A multiplex PCR was run with 60 Vbeta primers and 13 Jbeta primers. The repertoire was sequenced with immunoSEQ multiplex PCR; TCRdb's copy has only in-frame clones and lacks some. The sample includes roughly 57,000 clones. With regard to this clone: Its antigen is unknown.

The sequencing input was PBMCs. This TCR came from a man aged 18 to 35 in good health and CMV-seropositive. The chain joins TRBV11-2 to TRBJ2-3, with 10 bases identical to TRBD2. The CDR3 DNA reads TGTGCCAGCGGGAGCCTAGCGGGAGTCGCAGATACGCAGTATTTT. Translating it yields CASGSLAGVADTQYF.